This passage covers 2 T cell receptor beta chains from one sample sequenced in a study of blood T cell repertoires in COVID-19. Repertoires were generated with immunoSEQ multiplex PCR, while TCRdb's copy carries only in-frame clones and drops some. The data show 200,000 to 250,000 clones, approximately 90% seen once. The sequencing input was peripheral blood. The receptor set was obtained from a man aged 30-40 years who had recovered from COVID-19.

V gene TRBV25-1 combines with J gene TRBJ1-6, with 9 bases fitting TRBD1. Germline assignment: CDR1 MGHDK and CDR2 SYGVNS. The V and J ends lost 3 bases and 7 bases, in that order; junction bases with no gene match: 4. The CDR3 totals 15 residues. CDR3 region: CASSEDRGGNSPLHF. DNA of the CDR3: TGTGCCAGCAGTGAGGACAGGGGTGGAAATTCACCCCTCCACTTT.

The J gene is TRBJ1-6, the V gene TRBV19; no clear D. With 6 bases removed from V and 4 bases from J, the gap between germline ends came to 10 bases. Germline assignment: CDR1 LNHDA and CDR2 SQIVND (reference sequence). This CDR3 is 14 amino acids long. Here the CDR3 reads CASSDAGYNSPLHF. In DNA form, the CDR3 reads TGTGCCAGTAGCGATGCAGGTTATAATTCACCCCTCCACTTT.